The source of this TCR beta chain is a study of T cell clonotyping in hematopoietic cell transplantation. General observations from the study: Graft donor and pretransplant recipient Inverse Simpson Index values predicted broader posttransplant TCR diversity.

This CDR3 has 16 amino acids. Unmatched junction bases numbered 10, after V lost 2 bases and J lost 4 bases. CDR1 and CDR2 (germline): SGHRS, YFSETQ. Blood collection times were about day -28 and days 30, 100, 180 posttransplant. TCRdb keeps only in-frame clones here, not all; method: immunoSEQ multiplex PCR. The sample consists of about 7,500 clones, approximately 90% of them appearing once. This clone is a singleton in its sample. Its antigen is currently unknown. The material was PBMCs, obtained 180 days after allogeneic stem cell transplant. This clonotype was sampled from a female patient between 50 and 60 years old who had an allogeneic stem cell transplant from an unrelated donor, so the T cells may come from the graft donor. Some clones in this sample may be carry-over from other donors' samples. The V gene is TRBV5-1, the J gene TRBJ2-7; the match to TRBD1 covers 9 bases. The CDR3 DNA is TGCGCCAGCAGCTTTACGGGACAGGGAGATGGATACGAGCAGTACTTC. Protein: CASSFTGQGDGYEQYF. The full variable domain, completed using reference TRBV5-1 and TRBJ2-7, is KAGVTQTPRYLIKTRGQQVTLSCSPISGHRSVSWYQQTPGQGLQFLFEYFSETQRNKGNFPGRFSGRQFSNSRSEMNVSTLELGDSALYLCASSFTGQGDGYEQYFGPGTRLTVT.